The TCR beta chain described here comes from a study of tissue-resident memory T cells in lung cancer (dated by TCRdb to the late 2010s). Broadly, across the study: Paired tumor TRM and tumor non-TRM populations from 10 lung cancer patients were compared by TCR beta-chain sequencing.

The listed sequencing device is Illumina MiSeq. Unique molecular identifiers were incorporated into the TCR sequencing libraries, and TruSeq single indexes were used for indexing. In the source study's methods: With default settings for both tools, TCR reads were mapped and error-corrected using MIGEC v1.2.7 and then analyzed using VDJtools v1.1.7. Repertoire diversity was quantified with Shannon-Wiener and inverse Simpson indices computed in VDJtools. Expanded TCRbeta clonotypes were defined by a frequency threshold of at least three. Wilcoxon rank-sum tests across approximately ten patients were used for statistical comparisons of TCR diversity between tumor TRM and non-TRM populations. TCRdb cleaned the public reads at Q25 with fastp, built clones with MiXCR and kept in-frame beta chains. Rows merge per CDR3 protein into single entries with the most common DNA and genes. These V and J calls derive from TCRdb rather than the authors' analysis. A total of approximately 220 distinct CDR3 sequences appear in this sample, around 20% of them only once. 51% of the sample goes to the ten largest clones.

A remark on this clonotype: What this receptor recognizes is not known. No qualities accompany the bases; no much larger clone lies one base away.

General findings and caveats noted by the study authors: An average of approximately 20% of sequenced TRM cells per patient was accounted for by the most expanded clonotype, suggesting expansion of a single tumor antigen-specific clone. Expanded clonotypes were found to constitute approximately 73% of tumor TRM repertoires on average, compared with about 50% of tumor non-TRM repertoires. Compared with tumor non-TRM cells, tumor TRM cells had a significantly more restricted TCR repertoire, reflected in lower Shannon-Wiener and inverse Simpson diversity.

CD8+ T cells were sorted by CD103 expression on a BD FACSAria-II directly into ice-cold TRIzol LS reagent. Freshly resected lung tumor tissue was obtained at surgical resection. After Fc receptor blocking, fresh cells were stained for CD45, CD4, CD3, CD8A and CD103, and DAPI was used to tell live cells from dead cells. Total RNA was purified from sorted CD103+ and CD103- CD8+ T cells using a miRNeasy kit. Sorting of tumor-infiltrating CD8+ cytotoxic T cells by CD103 expression was used to split tissue-resident memory (TRM) cells from non-TRM cells. Donors were patients with treatment-naive lung cancer. Patients with respiratory malignancies who were newly diagnosed and untreated were recruited prospectively after referral. The sequence was collected from a human donor with treatment-naive lung cancer (subtype not recorded). The source material was CD103+ CD8+ T cells from lung tumor tissue. The meaning of the sample's cell subset or site label: tissue-resident memory (TRM) CD8+ CTLs.

The nucleotide sequence reads as follows: TGTGCCACCAGCATTACCGGGACAGGGAAACCCTACGAGCAGTACTTC. Its product reads: CATSITGTGKPYEQYF. The V gene is TRBV15 and the J gene is TRBJ2-7; TRBD1 agrees with 9 junctional bases. The germline V end is reduced by 4 bases and the J end by 2 bases; junction bases left unmatched: 9. The CDR3, cysteine through phenylalanine, is 16 amino acids long. Left in the record is the CDR3 DNA by itself, 48 bases read in frame from the first base. CDR1 and CDR2 (LNHNV, YYDKDF) derive from the germline V gene (reference sequence).